Following are 13 T cell receptor beta chains from one sample sequenced in a study of CD8 T cells in Susac syndrome (dated by TCRdb to between 2018 and 2021). Libraries were built with the immunoSEQ multiplex PCR assay. RNA was extracted with the RNeasy kit and roughly 0.45 to 1 ug was reverse transcribed using random hexamers. The raw public reads went through TCRdb reprocessing: fastp at Q25, MiXCR clone calling, in-frame beta chains kept. Rows are combined by CDR3 protein, so each entry shows the most common genes and DNA. The sample contains 110,000 or so distinct CDR3 sequences, about 96% of them found a single time. 0.075% to 0.1% of the sample is taken by the ten largest. The sample comprised CD4+ T cells from PBMCs. The receptors derive from a human donor in good health.

The chain combines TRBV24-1 with TRBJ2-2, with D tentatively TRBD1 (6 bases). The V and J ends lost 3 bases and 7 bases respectively, with 17 bases between them. Germline V lookup: CDR1 KGHDR, CDR2 SFDVKD. The CDR3 is 16 amino acids. For the CDR3, the DNA is TGTGCCACCAGTGATGTGGGGGCCGGGGCAGGCGGGGAGCTGTTTTTT. This encodes CATSDVGAGAGGELFF.

This sequence joins TRBV7-3 and TRBJ2-3, with D hard to call. Per germline, CDR1 SGHTA and CDR2 FQGTGA. The CDR3 spans 11 residues. With 8 bases removed from V and 6 bases from J, the gap between germline ends came to 9 bases. The CDR3 spells CASSAGDTQYF. DNA of the CDR3: TGTGCCAGCTCGGCCGGGGATACGCAGTATTTT.

The genes are TRBV5-5 and TRBJ2-5; D possibly corresponds to TRBD2 (7 bases). Germline V CDR1 and CDR2: SGHKS, YYEKEE (reference sequence). The CDR3 sequence is 16 residues long. Between the trimmed V and J ends, which lost 1 base and 1 base, there was a span of 14 bases. The CDR3 DNA follows: TGTGCCAGCAGCTTGAGGGAGGGGGGCCTCCAAGAGACCCAGTACTTC. It encodes CASSLREGGLQETQYF.

V usage is TRBV15 and J usage is TRBJ2-5, with D unresolved. Germline loops: CDR1 LNHNV, CDR2 YYDKDF (reference sequence). V gave up 3 bases and J gave up 1 base, with 6 bases separating them. This CDR3 is 13 amino acids long. The DNA of the CDR3 is TGTGCCACCAGCAGGGACGGCCAAGAGACCCAGTACTTC. It translates to CATSRDGQETQYF.

The gene calls are TRBV30 and TRBJ2-3, with 8 nucleotides matching TRBD1. The CDR3 has 15 amino acids. Germline-derived CDR1 and CDR2 are GTSNPN and SVGIG (reference sequence). The V segment lost 3 bases and the J segment 1 base; nucleotides outside the gene matches: 6. The CDR3 here is CAWRDRERGTDTQYF. CDR3 nucleotides: TGTGCCTGGAGGGACAGGGAACGCGGCACAGATACGCAGTATTTT.

The chain carries TRBV30 and TRBJ1-3, with D possibly matching TRBD1 (6 bases). Trimming cost V 4 bases and J 4 bases, with 11 bases left between them. Germline V lookup: CDR1 GTSNPN, CDR2 SVGIG (reference sequence). The CDR3 is 13 amino acids. The chain's CDR3 is CAWTVDRGNTIYF. The CDR3 DNA reads TGTGCCTGGACTGTGGACAGAGGAAACACCATATATTTT.

V is TRBV2 and J is TRBJ2-5, with 13 bases identical to TRBD2. J lost 6 bases, V lost 6 bases, and 4 bases had no gene match. Germline V gene lookup returns CDR1 SNHLY and CDR2 FYNNEI. The CDR3 contains 14 residues. The CDR3 bases are TGTGCCAGCAGAGGGACTAGCGGGGACAAGACCCAGTACTTC. It codes for CASRGTSGDKTQYF.

CDR3 loop: CAWTKASGSYEQYF. CDR3 DNA: TGTGCCTGGACCAAGGCTAGCGGCTCCTACGAGCAGTACTTC. This chain connects TRBV30 to TRBJ2-7; TRBD2 aligns across 7 bases. V shed 4 bases, J shed 0 bases, and the junction held 6 bases outside the gene matches. Per germline, CDR1 GTSNPN and CDR2 SVGIG (reference sequence). The CDR3 length is 14 residues.

The chain employs TRBV4-1 and TRBJ1-1; the match to TRBD1 covers 10 bases. The CDR3 runs 16 residues. V trimming: 3 bases; J trimming: 4 bases; junction bases outside the gene matches: 8. CDR1 MGHRA and CDR2 YSYEKL come from the germline V gene. CDR3 amino acids: CASSHQGQGRITEAFF. CDR3 nucleotide sequence: TGCGCCAGCAGCCACCAGGGACAGGGGCGCATCACTGAAGCTTTCTTT.

This clonotype was picked up one time. The rearrangement uses TRBV7-8 and TRBJ2-1; 12 bases are a match to TRBD1. The trim removed 4 bases at V and 7 bases at J, leaving 5 bases unmatched. This CDR3 is built from 15 residues. From germline, CDR1 is SGHVS and CDR2 FQNEAQ. The CDR3 DNA sequence: TGTGCCAGCAGCTCTGGGGACAGGGGGCGGAATGAGCAGTTCTTC. It translates to CASSSGDRGRNEQFF.

This chain uses TRBV7-2 with TRBJ2-5; perhaps TRBD2 as D (5 bases). The CDR3 is 14 amino acids. The V gene lost 4 bases and the J gene lost 6 bases, with 15 bases spanning the gap. Looked up from germline, CDR1 is SGHTA and CDR2 is FQGNSA. The CDR3 sequence: CASSSDYFQQTQYF. In DNA form, the CDR3 reads TGTGCCAGCAGCTCTGACTACTTTCAGCAGACCCAGTACTTC.

V usage is TRBV9 and J usage is TRBJ2-2, with unresolved D. CDR3 length: 12 amino acids. The germline V and J ends were trimmed by 0 bases and 6 bases, with 3 bases remaining between them. Germline assignment: CDR1 SGDLS and CDR2 YYNGEE. The CDR3 spells CASSVVPGELFF. CDR3 coding DNA: TGTGCCAGCAGCGTAGTACCCGGGGAGCTGTTTTTT.

The CDR3 region has the DNA TGTGCCAGCAGGAAGACAGGGGTGAAGGACGAGCAGTACTTC. Protein sequence: CASRKTGVKDEQYF. V gene TRBV6-1 combines with J gene TRBJ2-7; 8 nucleotides match TRBD1. CDR3 size: 14 residues. CDR1 MNHNS and CDR2 SASEGT come from the germline V gene. V was pared by 6 bases and J by 5 bases, with 9 bases of the junction left unmatched.